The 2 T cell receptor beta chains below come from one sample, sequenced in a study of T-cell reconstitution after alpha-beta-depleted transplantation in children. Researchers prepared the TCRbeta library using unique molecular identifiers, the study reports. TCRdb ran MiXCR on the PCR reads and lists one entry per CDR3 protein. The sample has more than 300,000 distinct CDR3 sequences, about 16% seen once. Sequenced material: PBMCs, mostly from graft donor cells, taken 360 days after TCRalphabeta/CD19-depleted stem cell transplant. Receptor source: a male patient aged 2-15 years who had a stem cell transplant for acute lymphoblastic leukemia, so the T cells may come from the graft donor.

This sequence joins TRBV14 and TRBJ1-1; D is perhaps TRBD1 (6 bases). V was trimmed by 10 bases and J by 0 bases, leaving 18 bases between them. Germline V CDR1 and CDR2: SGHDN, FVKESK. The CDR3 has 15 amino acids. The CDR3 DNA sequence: TGTGCCACACAGGGATCTCCCCTTCTGAACACTGAAGCTTTCTTT. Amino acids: CATQGSPLLNTEAFF.

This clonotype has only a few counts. The CDR3 bases are TGTGCCAGCAGCTTGCGTGGCATTCGGGGGTACTTC. Its protein product is CASSLRGIRGYF. The chain joins TRBV5-6 to TRBJ2-5, with D possibly being TRBD2 (5 bases). The germline V and J ends were trimmed by 1 base and 13 bases, with 14 bases remaining between them. The CDR3 is made up of 12 amino acids. The germline V gene encodes CDR1 SGHDT and CDR2 YYEEEE.